This TCR beta chain is drawn from a study of human T cells and chemical hapten exposure. About the study: Each patient's scalp received weekly diphenylcyclopropenone throughout the approximately 25-week study.

From the RACE reads, TCRdb called clonotypes with MiXCR, one entry per CDR3 protein. The table shows 80,000 to 95,000 distinct CDR3 sequences, with approximately 10% occurring only once. Study-wide results and caveats: Alopecia in all donors means immunity may differ from healthy individuals. After DPC sensitization, TCRs above 1 in 1000 frequency showed no change.

This clonotype has a count of ten or more. Its cognate antigen is unknown. The V and J ends lost 10 bases and 2 bases, in that order; junction bases with no gene match: 2. Germline V gene sequence: CDR1 MNHEY, CDR2 SVGAGI. CDR3 length: 14 residues. The time point is: patch test 2, 6 weeks after DPC sensitization. Treatment defined: therapeutic diphenylcyclopropenone sensitization with weekly scalp DPC. Non-pregnant alopecia patients aged 18 to 70, suitable for DPC therapy. This receptor was taken from a man in his forties with alopecia areata. Some clones in this sample may be carry-over from other donors' samples. The chain employs TRBV6-5 and TRBJ2-2, with 12 bases that match TRBD2. Sequencing used whole blood, obtained in connection with sensitization to the hapten diphenylcyclopropenone (DPC). This chain's CDR3 is CATGLAGNTGELFF. The DNA of the CDR3 is TGTGCCACCGGACTAGCGGGAAACACCGGGGAGCTGTTTTTT.